Below are 20 T cell receptor beta chains sequenced from a single sample in a study of siplizumab effects on memory and regulatory T cells. Profiled with immunoSEQ multiplex PCR; TCRdb holds only in-frame clones, not every one. The table lists roughly 70,000 clones, roughly 93% of them singletons. Material: CD8+ T cells sorted from blood. The receptors shown here come from a human donor in good health.

The rearrangement uses TRBV10-1 and TRBJ1-1; D ambiguous. Trimming removed 5 bases from V and 0 bases from J, with 7 bases in between. This CDR3 spans 13 amino acids. Germline CDR1 and CDR2: WNHNN and SYGVQD (reference sequence). The CDR3 loop reads CASSPTMNTEAFF. For the CDR3, the DNA is TGCGCCAGCAGTCCAACTATGAACACTGAAGCTTTCTTT.

The gene calls are TRBV29-1 and TRBJ1-1, with 9 bases aligning to TRBD1. Per the germline V gene, CDR1 is SQVTM and CDR2 is ANQGSEA. CDR3 length: 14 amino acids. Losses at the gene ends were 5 bases for V and 4 bases for J; bases not matched to a gene: 8. CDR3 bases: TGCAGCGTTATAGGGACAGGGAGGGCCACTGAAGCTTTCTTT. Its protein product is CSVIGTGRATEAFF.

V and J are TRBV4-1 and TRBJ2-7; D remains ambiguous. Germline V CDR1 and CDR2: MGHRA, YSYEKL. CDR3 length: 15 amino acids. Trimming removed 3 bases from V and 4 bases from J, with 16 bases in between. The CDR3 sequence is CASSHPIKQRYEQYF. CDR3 nucleotide sequence: TGCGCCAGCAGCCATCCAATTAAACAGCGTTACGAGCAGTACTTC.

This sequence joins TRBV2 and TRBJ2-3; D is perhaps TRBD2 (6 bases). Germline loops: CDR1 SNHLY, CDR2 FYNNEI. This CDR3 spans 15 amino acids. V lost 5 bases and J 0 bases, leaving 12 bases between the germline ends. CDR3 in amino acids: CASSPLAGSTDTQYF. The CDR3 nucleotides read TGTGCCAGCAGTCCTCTGGCGGGGAGCACAGATACGCAGTATTTT.

The rearrangement uses TRBV4-1 and TRBJ2-5, with D maybe TRBD1 (5 bases). The CDR3 is made up of 14 amino acids. Germline CDR1 and CDR2: MGHRA and YSYEKL. V was cut by 0 bases and J by 5 bases, with 10 bases left in between. The DNA of the CDR3 is TGCGCCAGCAGCCAAGATGGGGCCTACGAGACCCAGTACTTC. Translation: CASSQDGAYETQYF.

The chain carries TRBV11-2 and TRBJ2-3; 14 bases match TRBD2. After removal of 1 base from V and 4 bases from J, the junction contained 7 bases not matched to a gene. CDR1 SGHAT and CDR2 FQNNGV come from the germline V gene. CDR3 length: 18 amino acids. The CDR3 region has the DNA TGTGCCAGCAGCTTAGCCCGGACTAGCGGGGGGATGGCAGATACGCAGTATTTT. As protein: CASSLARTSGGMADTQYF. The variable domain in full, with the rest retrieved from reference TRBV11-2 and TRBJ2-3, is EAGVAQSPRYKIIEKRQSVAFWCNPISGHATLYWYQQILGQGPKLLIQFQNNGVVDDSQLPKDRFSAERLKGVDSTLKIQPAKLEDSAVYLCASSLARTSGGMADTQYFGPGTRLTVL.

The V and J genes are TRBV9 and TRBJ2-2; a weak D match, TRBD1 (6 bases). The CDR3 covers 16 residues. Germline CDR1 SGDLS, CDR2 YYNGEE. V was pared by 4 bases and J by 3 bases, with 16 bases between. CDR3 loop: CASSPPAGGDTGELFF. CDR3 nucleotides: TGTGCCAGCAGCCCCCCTGCTGGGGGCGACACCGGGGAGCTGTTTTTT.

J is TRBJ2-2 and V is TRBV9; D not resolved. V was cut by 0 bases and J by 4 bases, with 7 bases left in between. CDR3 length: 14 residues. Germline CDR1 is SGDLS and CDR2 is YYNGEE. The CDR3 nucleotides are TGTGCCAGCAGCGTAGCGAAGGCCACCGGGGAGCTGTTTTTT. Its translation is CASSVAKATGELFF.

This sequence joins TRBV6-5 and TRBJ2-2; D may be TRBD1 (5 bases). Per germline, CDR1 MNHEY and CDR2 SVGAGI. Trimming took off 2 bases at V and 3 bases at J, with 13 bases between the two ends. There are 16 residues in the CDR3. CDR3 in DNA: TGTGCCAGCAGTTACGCGACAGACCTTTACACCGGGGAGCTGTTTTTT. As protein: CASSYATDLYTGELFF.

Only a few counts were recorded for this clone. This sequence joins TRBV4-1 and TRBJ1-6; TRBD1 aligns across 7 bases. The V gene end was trimmed by 4 bases and the J gene end by 7 bases; junction bases not matched to a gene: 4. The CDR3 is 14 amino acids. The germline V gene encodes CDR1 MGHRA and CDR2 YSYEKL. CDR3 bases: TGCGCCAGCAGCCTAGGGACAGAGAATTCACCCCTCCACTTT. Protein sequence: CASSLGTENSPLHF.

The chain joins TRBV9 to TRBJ1-2; 7 bases are a match to TRBD1. The CDR3 runs 14 residues. The V gene end was trimmed by 4 bases and the J gene end by 3 bases; junction bases not matched to a gene: 6. Per the germline V gene, CDR1 is SGDLS and CDR2 is YYNGEE. CDR3 nucleotide sequence: TGTGCCAGCAGCAGAGGCACAGGGGACTATGGCTACACCTTC. It yields the protein CASSRGTGDYGYTF.

The V and J genes are TRBV7-8 and TRBJ2-5; 7 bases map to TRBD2. In germline, CDR1 is SGHVS, CDR2 FQNEAQ. This CDR3 contains 15 residues. V was pared by 5 bases and J by 2 bases, with 8 bases of the junction left unmatched. Here the CDR3 reads CASSPSGGNQETQYF. The CDR3 DNA follows: TGTGCCAGCAGCCCTAGCGGTGGGAATCAAGAGACCCAGTACTTC.

The CDR3 DNA reads as TGTGCCAGCAGCCCACCCGGAGCATCCTACAATGAGCAGTTCTTC. Its translation: CASSPPGASYNEQFF. The genes are TRBV7-9 and TRBJ2-1; D remains ambiguous. This CDR3 has 15 amino acids. Germline assignment: CDR1 SEHNR and CDR2 FQNEAQ (reference sequence). Trimming took 5 bases from V and 1 from J, leaving 12 bases between them.

V is TRBV5-1 and J is TRBJ2-1, with no clear D. Trimming removed 0 bases at V and 8 bases at J, with 12 bases between. CDR1 and CDR2 from the germline V gene are SGHRS and YFSETQ. CDR3 length equals 14 residues. The CDR3 DNA follows: TGCGCCAGCAGCTTGGACCCAGATACGGATGAGCAGTTCTTC. This gives the protein CASSLDPDTDEQFF.

The chain recombines TRBV6-5 with TRBJ2-2; D possibly corresponds to TRBD1 (5 bases). Trimming pared 6 bases from V and 5 bases from J, leaving 13 bases between. This CDR3 comprises 14 residues. CDR1 is MNHEY, CDR2 SVGAGI, per germline. The CDR3 sequence: CASSFLQGTGELFF. In nucleotides, the CDR3 is TGTGCCAGCAGCTTCCTTCAGGGAACCGGGGAGCTGTTTTTT.

The chain carries TRBV4-1 and TRBJ2-5; 9 nucleotides line up with TRBD2. Per the germline V gene, CDR1 is MGHRA and CDR2 is YSYEKL. The ends lost 2 bases at V and 5 bases at J; junction bases unmatched: 12. This CDR3 comprises 17 residues. The CDR3, as DNA: TGCGCCAGCAGCCAAACTGGTAGCGGGGGAATTGGTGAGACCCAGTACTTC. This codes for CASSQTGSGGIGETQYF.

This chain connects TRBV10-2 to TRBJ2-5, with 11 positions matching TRBD2. The trim removed 3 bases at V and 5 bases at J, leaving 5 bases unmatched. The CDR3 sequence is 15 residues long. CDR1 is WSHSY and CDR2 is SAAADI in the germline V gene. CDR3 protein: CASSDTSGGDETQYF. CDR3 DNA sequence: TGCGCCAGCAGTGACACTAGCGGGGGTGACGAGACCCAGTACTTC.

In its sample, this clone was seen once. The chain joins TRBV7-3 to TRBJ2-5; D remains ambiguous. In germline, CDR1 is SGHTA, CDR2 FQGTGA. V dropped 1 base and J dropped 1 base, with 10 bases sitting between them. This CDR3 contains 15 residues. The CDR3 nucleotides read TGTGCCAGCAGCTTAAATGGCCACAGCCAAGAGACCCAGTACTTC. Its translation: CASSLNGHSQETQYF.

This chain uses TRBV27 with TRBJ2-7; tentatively, D is TRBD1 or TRBD2 (5 bases each). Trimming stripped 2 bases from V and 1 base from J, with 12 bases between. Germline CDR1 MNHEY, CDR2 SMNVEV (reference sequence). The CDR3 loop spans 15 amino acids. The CDR3 spells CASSLGVGPSYEQYF. DNA for the CDR3: TGTGCCAGCAGTTTAGGGGTGGGACCATCCTACGAGCAGTACTTC.

The rearrangement uses TRBV5-6 and TRBJ1-5; D is uncertain. The germline CDR1 and CDR2 sequences are SGHDT and YYEEEE. The CDR3 is 14 amino acids. V was shortened by 1 base and J by 2 bases, with 7 bases between the two germline ends. The DNA of the CDR3 is TGTGCCAGCAGCTTGTCCCAGGGCAATCAGCCCCAGCATTTT. Protein sequence: CASSLSQGNQPQHF.